The 11 T cell receptor beta chains below were found in one sample sequenced in a study of blood T cell repertoires in COVID-19. Method: immunoSEQ multiplex PCR; TCRdb's copy keeps in-frame clones and lacks some. The profile shows 250,000 to 400,000 clones, 85% of them singletons. The material sequenced was PBMCs or T cells enriched from blood (not recorded which). The receptor set was obtained from a woman aged 25 to 39 who had been exposed to COVID-19.

As for this clone: Since a much larger clone is just one base distant, this may be a read error. The V and J genes are TRBV12-3 or TRBV12-4 and TRBJ2-7; D gene unclear. Trimming left V 5 bases short and J 1 base short, with 3 bases between. CDR3 size: 11 residues. The CDR3 here is CASSPSYEQYF. The CDR3 DNA reads as TGTGCCAGCAGTCCTTCCTACGAGCAGTACTTC.

The rearrangement links TRBV18 to TRBJ2-7, with TRBD1 matching 10 bases. Germline-derived CDR1 and CDR2 are KGHSH and LQKENI. The CDR3 runs 14 residues. Trimming removed 3 bases from V and 3 bases from J; junction bases left unmatched: 2. For the CDR3, the DNA is TGTGCCAGCTCACCTCGGGACAGGGGCTACGAGCAGTACTTC. Translation: CASSPRDRGYEQYF.

This rearrangement joins TRBV28 to TRBJ2-1, with TRBD2 matching over 10 bases. Germline V lookup: CDR1 MDHEN, CDR2 SYDVKM. With 5 bases clipped from V and 4 bases from J, the junction kept 8 bases outside the gene matches. The CDR3 sequence is 16 residues long. The CDR3 region is CASSPTSGLQYNEQFF. CDR3 nucleotides: TGTGCCAGCAGTCCGACTAGCGGGTTACAATACAATGAGCAGTTCTTC.

This chain uses TRBV11-3 with TRBJ1-1; 8 nucleotides align to TRBD1. The germline V gene encodes CDR1 SGHNT and CDR2 YENEEA. There are 15 residues in the CDR3. Germline trimming cut 3 bases from V and 3 bases from J; bases unmatched to any gene: 6. The CDR3 DNA sequence: TGTGCCAGCAGCTTGACTGGACAGGGCGACACTGAAGCTTTCTTT. It yields the protein CASSLTGQGDTEAFF.

V and J are TRBV9 and TRBJ2-1, with TRBD1 matching 12 bases. Germline CDR1 reads SGDLS; CDR2 reads YYNGEE. The CDR3 runs to 15 residues. V lost 4 bases, J lost 8 bases, and 7 bases stayed unmatched. CDR3 bases: TGTGCCAGCAGCCGGGGGGACAGGGGGCTCGATGAGCAGTTCTTC. It yields the protein CASSRGDRGLDEQFF.

The chain employs TRBV28 and TRBJ1-2, with 7 bases matching TRBD1. The V gene end was trimmed by 5 bases and the J gene end by 8 bases; junction bases not matched to a gene: 14. The CDR3 loop spans 15 amino acids. Per germline, CDR1 MDHEN and CDR2 SYDVKM. CDR3 sequence (DNA): TGTGCCAGCAGTAAAACAGGGGATCATAGAGGGGGCTACACCTTC. Translated: CASSKTGDHRGGYTF.

The chain links TRBV5-5 to TRBJ2-3; no reliable D call. Germline lookup yields CDR1 SGHKS and CDR2 YYEKEE (reference sequence). The V end was cut by 0 bases, the J end by 0 bases, with 8 bases between. The CDR3 contains 15 residues. In DNA, the CDR3 is TGTGCCAGCAGCTTGGCCGCAGGAAGCACAGATACGCAGTATTTT. It is translated as CASSLAAGSTDTQYF.

The rearrangement uses TRBV2 and TRBJ1-4, with 8 bases that match TRBD1. The germline V gene has CDR1 SNHLY and CDR2 FYNNEI. This CDR3 is 15 amino acids long. J gave up 8 bases and V 6 bases, and 11 bases lay outside the gene matches. The CDR3 region has the DNA TGTGCCAGCAGACTCAGTCCCGGGACAGGCGAAAAACTGTTTTTT. This codes for CASRLSPGTGEKLFF.

The rearrangement links TRBV19 to TRBJ1-5, with D perhaps TRBD1 (5 bases). Germline loops: CDR1 LNHDA, CDR2 SQIVND (reference sequence). Trimming removed 1 base from V and 3 bases from J, with 34 bases in between. The CDR3 consists of 23 residues. CDR3 bases: TGTGCCAGTAGTATAGGGGGGGAGCATAAACCAAGTAATCACAGAACCGACAATCAGCCCCAGCATTTT. Protein product: CASSIGGEHKPSNHRTDNQPQHF.

The chain joins TRBV7-2 to TRBJ2-2, with TRBD1 matching over 10 bases. The CDR3 extends over 15 amino acids. Germline CDR1 SGHTA, CDR2 FQGNSA. With V trimmed by 7 bases and J by 3 bases, 5 bases remained unmatched. CDR3 region: CASTPGQGYTGELFF. The DNA of the CDR3 is TGTGCCAGCACCCCGGGACAGGGGTACACCGGGGAGCTGTTTTTT.

The chain links TRBV27 to TRBJ1-2; 7 bases match TRBD1. The CDR3 has 13 amino acids. CDR1 and CDR2 from the germline V gene are MNHEY and SMNVEV (reference sequence). With 5 bases clipped from V and 10 bases from J, the junction kept 10 bases outside the gene matches. The CDR3 region has the DNA TGTGCCAGCAGTATCGCAAACAGGGGTTCCTACACCTTC. It yields the protein CASSIANRGSYTF.